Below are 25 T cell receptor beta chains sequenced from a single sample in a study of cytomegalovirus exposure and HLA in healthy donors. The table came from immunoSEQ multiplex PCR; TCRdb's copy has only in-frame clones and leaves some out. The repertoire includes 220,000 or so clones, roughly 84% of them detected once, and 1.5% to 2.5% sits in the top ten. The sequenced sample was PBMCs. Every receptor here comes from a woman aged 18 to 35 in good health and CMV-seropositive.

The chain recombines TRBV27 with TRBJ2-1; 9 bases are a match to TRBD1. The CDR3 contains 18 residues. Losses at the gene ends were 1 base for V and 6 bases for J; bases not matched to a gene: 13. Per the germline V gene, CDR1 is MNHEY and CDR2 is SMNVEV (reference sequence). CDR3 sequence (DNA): TGTGCCAGCAGTTTATTTAGGCTGCGGGACAGGGTGGGCAATGAGCAGTTCTTC. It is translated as CASSLFRLRDRVGNEQFF.

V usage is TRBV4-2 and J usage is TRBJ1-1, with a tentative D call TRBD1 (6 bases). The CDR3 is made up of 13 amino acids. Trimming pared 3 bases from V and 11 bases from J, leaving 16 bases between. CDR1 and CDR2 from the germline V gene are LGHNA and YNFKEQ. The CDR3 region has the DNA TGTGCCAGCAGCCAGGTAGGGGGACGTGGCGCTTTCTTT. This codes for CASSQVGGRGAFF.

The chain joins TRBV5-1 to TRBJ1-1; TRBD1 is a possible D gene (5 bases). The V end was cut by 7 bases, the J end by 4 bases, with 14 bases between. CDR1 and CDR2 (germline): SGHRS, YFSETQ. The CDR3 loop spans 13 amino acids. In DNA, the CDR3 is TGCGCCAGCGCCACGGGGGTGGGCACTGAAGCTTTCTTT. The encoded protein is CASATGVGTEAFF. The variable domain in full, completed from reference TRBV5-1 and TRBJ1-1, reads KAGVTQTPRYLIKTRGQQVTLSCSPISGHRSVSWYQQTPGQGLQFLFEYFSETQRNKGNFPGRFSGRQFSNSRSEMNVSTLELGDSALYLCASATGVGTEAFFGQGTRLTVV.

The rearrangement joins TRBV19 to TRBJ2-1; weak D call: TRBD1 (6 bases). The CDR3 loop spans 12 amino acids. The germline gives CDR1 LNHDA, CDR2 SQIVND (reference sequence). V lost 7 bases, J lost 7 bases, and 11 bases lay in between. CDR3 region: CASTSQGNEQFF. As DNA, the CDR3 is TGTGCCAGTACCTCCCAGGGGAATGAGCAGTTCTTC.

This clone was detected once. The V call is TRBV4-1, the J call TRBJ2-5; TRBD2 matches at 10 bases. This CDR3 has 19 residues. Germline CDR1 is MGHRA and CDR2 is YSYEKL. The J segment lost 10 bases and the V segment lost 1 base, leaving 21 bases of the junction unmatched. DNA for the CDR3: TGCGCCAGCAGCCAAGCACTGGGGGCTAGCGGGAGAGGTAGTGGGAGCCAGTACTTC. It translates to CASSQALGASGRGSGSQYF.

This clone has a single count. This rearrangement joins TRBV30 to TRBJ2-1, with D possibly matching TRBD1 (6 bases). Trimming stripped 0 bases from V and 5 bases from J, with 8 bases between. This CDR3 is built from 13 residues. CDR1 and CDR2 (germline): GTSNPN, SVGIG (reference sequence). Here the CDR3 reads CAWSVRQDNEQFF. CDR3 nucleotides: TGTGCCTGGAGTGTACGACAGGACAATGAGCAGTTCTTC.

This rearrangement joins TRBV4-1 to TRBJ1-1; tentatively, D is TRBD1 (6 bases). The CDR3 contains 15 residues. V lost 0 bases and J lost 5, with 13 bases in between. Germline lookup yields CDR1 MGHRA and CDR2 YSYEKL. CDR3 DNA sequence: TGCGCCAGCAGCCAAGAAGAATGGGGGCGAACTGAAGCTTTCTTT. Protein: CASSQEEWGRTEAFF.

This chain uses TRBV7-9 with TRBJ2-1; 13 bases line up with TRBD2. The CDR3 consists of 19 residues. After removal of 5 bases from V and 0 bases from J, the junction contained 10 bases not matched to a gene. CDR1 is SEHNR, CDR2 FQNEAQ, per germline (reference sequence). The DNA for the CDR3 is TGTGCCAGCAGCGGGGGATCGGGACTAGCGGGAACCTCCTACAATGAGCAGTTCTTC. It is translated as CASSGGSGLAGTSYNEQFF.

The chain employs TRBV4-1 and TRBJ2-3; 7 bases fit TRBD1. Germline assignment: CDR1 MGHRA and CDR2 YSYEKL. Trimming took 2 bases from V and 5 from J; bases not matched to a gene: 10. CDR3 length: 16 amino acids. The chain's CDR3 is CASSQHGDSLGDTQYF. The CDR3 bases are TGCGCCAGCAGCCAACACGGGGACAGCCTTGGAGATACGCAGTATTTT.

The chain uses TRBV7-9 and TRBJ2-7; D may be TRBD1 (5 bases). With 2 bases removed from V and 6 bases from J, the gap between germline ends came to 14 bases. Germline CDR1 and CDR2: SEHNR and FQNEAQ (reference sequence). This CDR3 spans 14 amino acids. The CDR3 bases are TGTGCCAGCAGCTTACCAACAGGCCCCGGCGAGCAGTACTTC. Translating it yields CASSLPTGPGEQYF.

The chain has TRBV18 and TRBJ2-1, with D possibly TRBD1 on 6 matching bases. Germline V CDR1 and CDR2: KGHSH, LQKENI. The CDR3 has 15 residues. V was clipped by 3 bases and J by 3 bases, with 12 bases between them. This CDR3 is CASSPGQGSYNEQFF. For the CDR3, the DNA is TGTGCCAGCTCACCGGGACAAGGGAGCTACAATGAGCAGTTCTTC.

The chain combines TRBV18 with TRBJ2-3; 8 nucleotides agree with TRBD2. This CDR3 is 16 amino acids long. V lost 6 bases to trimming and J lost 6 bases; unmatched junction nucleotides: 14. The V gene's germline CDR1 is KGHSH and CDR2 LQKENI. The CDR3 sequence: CASSPKPGRAGDTQYF. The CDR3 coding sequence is TGTGCCAGCTCTCCCAAGCCCGGGAGGGCCGGGGATACGCAGTATTTT.

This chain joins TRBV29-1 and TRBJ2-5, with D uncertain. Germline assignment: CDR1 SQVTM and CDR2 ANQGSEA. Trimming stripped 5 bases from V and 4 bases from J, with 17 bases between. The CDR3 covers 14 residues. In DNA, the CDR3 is TGCAGCGTTTTTCCCCAGGAATGGGTAGAGACCCAGTACTTC. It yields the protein CSVFPQEWVETQYF.

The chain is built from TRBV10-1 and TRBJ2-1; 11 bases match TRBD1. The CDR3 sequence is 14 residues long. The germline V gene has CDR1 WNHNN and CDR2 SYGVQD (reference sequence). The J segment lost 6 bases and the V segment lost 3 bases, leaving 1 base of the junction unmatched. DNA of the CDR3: TGCGCCAGCAGTGATGGGACAGGGGGCAATGAGCAGTTCTTC. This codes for CASSDGTGGNEQFF.

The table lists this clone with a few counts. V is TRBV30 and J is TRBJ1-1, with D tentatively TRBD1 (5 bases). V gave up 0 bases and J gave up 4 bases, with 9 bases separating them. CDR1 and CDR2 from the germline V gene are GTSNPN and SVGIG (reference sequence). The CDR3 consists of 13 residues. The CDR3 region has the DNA TGTGCCTGGAGTGTACAGGAGGGCACTGAAGCTTTCTTT. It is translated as CAWSVQEGTEAFF.

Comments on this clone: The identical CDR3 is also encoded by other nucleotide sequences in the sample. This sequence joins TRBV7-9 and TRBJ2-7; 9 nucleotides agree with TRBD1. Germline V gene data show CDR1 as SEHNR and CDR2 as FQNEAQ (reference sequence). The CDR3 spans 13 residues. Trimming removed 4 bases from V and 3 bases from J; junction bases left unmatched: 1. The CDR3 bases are TGTGCCAGCAGCTCGACAGGGGGCTACGAGCAGTACTTC. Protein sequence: CASSSTGGYEQYF.

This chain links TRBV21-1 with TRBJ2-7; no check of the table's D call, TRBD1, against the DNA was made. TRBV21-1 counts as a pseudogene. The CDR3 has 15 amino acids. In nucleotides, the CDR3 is TGTGCCAGCAGCAGGCGGGACAGGGGGCTCTACGAGCAGTACTTC. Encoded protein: CASSRRDRGLYEQYF.

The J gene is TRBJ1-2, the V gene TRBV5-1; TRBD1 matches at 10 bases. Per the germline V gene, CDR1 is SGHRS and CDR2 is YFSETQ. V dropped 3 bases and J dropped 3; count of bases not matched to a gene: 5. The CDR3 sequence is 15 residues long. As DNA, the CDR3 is TGCGCCAGCAGCTCGCCGGGACAGGGGCACTATGGCTACACCTTC. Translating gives CASSSPGQGHYGYTF.

In nucleotides, the CDR3 is TGTGCCACCAGCCACGAGGGGGCCTACGAGCAGTACTTC. Translation: CATSHEGAYEQYF. The chain uses TRBV15 and TRBJ2-7; weak D call: TRBD1 (6 bases). Trimming removed 5 bases from V and 2 bases from J, with 10 bases in between. The CDR3 length is 13 residues. Per germline, CDR1 LNHNV and CDR2 YYDKDF (reference sequence).

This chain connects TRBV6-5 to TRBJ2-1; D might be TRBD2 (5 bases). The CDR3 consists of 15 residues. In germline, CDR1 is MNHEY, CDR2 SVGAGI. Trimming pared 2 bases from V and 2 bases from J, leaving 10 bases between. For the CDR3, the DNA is TGTGCCAGCAGTTACCAGCGGTTTGCCTACAATGAGCAGTTCTTC. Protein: CASSYQRFAYNEQFF.

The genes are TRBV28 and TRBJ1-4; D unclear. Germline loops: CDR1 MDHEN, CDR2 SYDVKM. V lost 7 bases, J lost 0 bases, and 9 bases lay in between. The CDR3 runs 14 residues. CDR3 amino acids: CASKMGATNEKLFF. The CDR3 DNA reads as TGTGCCAGCAAGATGGGCGCAACTAATGAAAAACTGTTTTTT.

The CDR3, as DNA: TGTGCCAGCAGTGAAAGGCCCCGACAGGACAACTACGAGCAGTACTTC. Translation gives CASSERPRQDNYEQYF. The chain has TRBV6-1 and TRBJ2-7, with TRBD1 as a possible D gene (6 bases). Trimming took 2 bases from V and 3 from J, leaving 17 bases between them. The CDR3 has 16 amino acids. The germline V gene encodes CDR1 MNHNS and CDR2 SASEGT.

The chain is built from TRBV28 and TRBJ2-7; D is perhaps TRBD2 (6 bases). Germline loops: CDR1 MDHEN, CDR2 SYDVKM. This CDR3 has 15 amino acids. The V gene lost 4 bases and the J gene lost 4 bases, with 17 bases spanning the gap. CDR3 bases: TGTGCCAGCAGTTCGACCACACTGGGGGGTTACGAGCAGTACTTC. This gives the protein CASSSTTLGGYEQYF. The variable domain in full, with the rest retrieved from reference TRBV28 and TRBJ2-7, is DVKVTQSSRYLVKRTGEKVFLECVQDMDHENMFWYRQDPGLGLRLIYFSYDVKMKEKGDIPEGYSVSREKKERFSLILESASTNQTSMYLCASSSTTLGGYEQYFGPGTRLTVT.

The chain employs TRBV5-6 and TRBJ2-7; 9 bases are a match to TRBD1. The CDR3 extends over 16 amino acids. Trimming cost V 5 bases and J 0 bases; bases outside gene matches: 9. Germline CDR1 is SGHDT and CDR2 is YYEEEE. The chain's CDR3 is CASSPGGTGRSYEQYF. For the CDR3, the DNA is TGTGCCAGCAGTCCTGGGGGGACAGGGCGCTCCTACGAGCAGTACTTC.

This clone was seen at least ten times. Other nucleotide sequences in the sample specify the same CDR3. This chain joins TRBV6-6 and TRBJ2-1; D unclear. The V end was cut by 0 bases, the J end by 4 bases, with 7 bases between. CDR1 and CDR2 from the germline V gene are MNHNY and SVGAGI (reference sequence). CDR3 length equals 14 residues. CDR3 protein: CASSYSRVYNEQFF. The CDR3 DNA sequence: TGTGCCAGCAGTTACTCCCGGGTGTACAATGAGCAGTTCTTC.